This T cell receptor (beta chain) originates from a study of blood T cell repertoires in COVID-19. Study-wide background: Samples taken during acute and convalescent COVID-19 were collected in the United States, Italy and Spain. In each case, the material was cDNA or gDNA derived from T cells, B-cell-depleted T cells, or PBMCs.

Enrolment of Seattle patients took place during active infection, and they were followed longitudinally. The CDR3 length is 15 residues. V lost 4 bases and J lost 3, with 12 bases in between. Germline V CDR1 and CDR2: LNHDA, SQIVND (reference sequence). Original processing methods: The authors estimated nucleated cell counts from reference gene primer amplification. Produced via immunoSEQ multiplex PCR; TCRdb's table is partial and in-frame only. That table gives V, J and clone size, and the DNA gave D and trimming. The table has 350,000 to 500,000 clones, about 90% seen once. This sequence joins TRBV19 and TRBJ1-4; D is possibly TRBD1 (6 bases). Sequenced: peripheral blood. The sequence came from a man younger than 35 with COVID-19, enrolled during active disease. The CDR3 nucleotides read TGTGCCAGTAGTAACACAGGGATATCTAATGAAAAACTGTTTTTT. Translated: CASSNTGISNEKLFF.